A single sample is the source of the 30 T cell receptor beta chains below, sequenced in a study of glioma-infiltrating T cells after dendritic cell vaccination. Stated time point: after dendritic cell vaccination, including at tumor progression/relapse. TCRdb keeps only in-frame clones here, not all; method: immunoSEQ multiplex PCR. This table has 70,000 to 90,000 clones, around 83% appearing once. This specimen was blood, taken after dendritic cell vaccination. The receptors were sampled from a human donor with glioblastoma.

V usage is TRBV5-8 and J usage is TRBJ1-2, with a tentative D call TRBD1 (6 bases). The CDR3 is 14 amino acids. Germline loops: CDR1 SGHTS, CDR2 YDEGEE. V gave up 2 bases and J gave up 6 bases, with 14 bases separating them. The CDR3 sequence: CASSLPGESDGYTF. CDR3 nucleotide sequence: TGTGCCAGCAGCTTACCAGGGGAATCGGATGGCTACACCTTC. The full variable domain, rest sourced from reference TRBV5-8 and TRBJ1-2, is EAGVTQSPTHLIKTRGQQATLRCSPISGHTSVYWYQQALGLGLQFLLWYDEGEERNRGNFPPRFSGRQFPNYSSELNVNALELEDSALYLCASSLPGESDGYTFGSGTRLTVV.

The chain recombines TRBV7-9 with TRBJ2-1, with unresolved D. CDR1 is SEHNR, CDR2 FQNEAQ, per germline (reference sequence). Trimming shortened V by 5 bases and J by 12 bases, and 11 bases separated the two germline ends. This CDR3 has 11 amino acids. CDR3 residues: CASSTRLVQFF. Here the CDR3 DNA reads TGTGCCAGCAGCACACGCCTGGTGCAGTTCTTC.

The chain uses TRBV5-1 and TRBJ1-1; D gene unclear. The CDR3 has 16 residues. Trimming took off 5 bases at V and 2 bases at J, with 19 bases between the two ends. Germline assignment: CDR1 SGHRS and CDR2 YFSETQ. CDR3 bases: TGCGCCAGCAGTCTACCATTTTTCCCGGGTAACACTGAAGCTTTCTTT. Translating it yields CASSLPFFPGNTEAFF.

The V gene is TRBV27, the J gene TRBJ1-1; 10 positions agree with TRBD1. In germline, CDR1 is MNHEY, CDR2 SMNVEV (reference sequence). The CDR3 has 15 residues. The trim removed 0 bases at V and 5 bases at J, leaving 3 bases unmatched. The CDR3 sequence: CASSLSGQGRTEAFF. In DNA form, the CDR3 reads TGTGCCAGCAGTTTATCGGGACAGGGGAGGACTGAAGCTTTCTTT.

The rearrangement links TRBV19 to TRBJ2-5; D possibly corresponds to TRBD2 (6 bases). Germline V gene sequence: CDR1 LNHDA, CDR2 SQIVND (reference sequence). Trimming removed 3 bases from V and 5 bases from J, with 16 bases in between. The CDR3 totals 15 residues. CDR3 sequence (DNA): TGTGCCAGTAGTATGAACCGGGGTGGAGGGGAGACCCAGTACTTC. It is translated as CASSMNRGGGETQYF.

The CDR3 DNA reads as TGCGCCAGCAGCTCGACAGGGGGAAAAAACACTGAAGCTTTCTTT. It encodes CASSSTGGKNTEAFF. The chain links TRBV5-1 to TRBJ1-1, with 9 positions matching TRBD1. Germline CDR1 reads SGHRS; CDR2 reads YFSETQ. Unmatched junction bases numbered 5, after V lost 3 bases and J lost 2 bases. The CDR3 is 15 amino acids.

The gene calls are TRBV5-1 and TRBJ2-2; 8 bases agree with TRBD1. Trimming took 4 bases from V and 5 from J; bases not matched to a gene: 10. Germline CDR1 is SGHRS and CDR2 is YFSETQ. The CDR3 runs 16 residues. This CDR3 reads CASSPKQGAGTGELFF. The CDR3 DNA reads TGCGCCAGCAGCCCTAAGCAGGGGGCGGGTACCGGGGAGCTGTTTTTT.

The chain recombines TRBV2 with TRBJ1-1; tentatively, D is TRBD1 (6 bases). V lost 2 bases and J lost 4, with 11 bases in between. Germline V gene sequence: CDR1 SNHLY, CDR2 FYNNEI. The CDR3 contains 14 residues. Here the CDR3 DNA reads TGTGCCAGCAGTGAATGGGGGCAGGCCACTGAAGCTTTCTTT. Its translation is CASSEWGQATEAFF.

The chain employs TRBV6-1 and TRBJ1-1, with D perhaps matching TRBD1 (5 bases). Germline V gene data show CDR1 as MNHNS and CDR2 as SASEGT. Trimming took 7 bases from V and 4 from J, leaving 13 bases between them. The CDR3 loop spans 13 amino acids. The CDR3 loop is CASKLLGGTEAFF. The DNA for the CDR3 is TGTGCCAGCAAATTGTTGGGGGGCACTGAAGCTTTCTTT.

The rearrangement uses TRBV29-1 and TRBJ2-3; D might be TRBD2 (5 bases). CDR1 and CDR2 from the germline V gene are SQVTM and ANQGSEA. The CDR3 runs 13 residues. V gave up 2 bases and J gave up 2 bases, with 8 bases separating them. CDR3 in amino acids: CSVERGSTDTQYF. The CDR3 bases are TGCAGCGTTGAAAGAGGGTCCACAGATACGCAGTATTTT.

The chain uses TRBV19 and TRBJ1-5, with D possibly matching TRBD1 (5 bases). The CDR3 is 16 residues long. Trimming removed 8 bases from V and 1 base from J, with 18 bases in between. Germline V lookup: CDR1 LNHDA, CDR2 SQIVND (reference sequence). CDR3 coding DNA: TGTGCCAGTCGCGTGGGGGGTCCAGGAAGCAATCAGCCCCAGCATTTT. This sequence encodes CASRVGGPGSNQPQHF.

The chain uses TRBV6-1 and TRBJ2-5; weak D call: TRBD1 (7 bases). CDR1 is MNHNS, CDR2 SASEGT, per germline. The CDR3 covers 14 residues. V lost 6 bases and J 4 bases, leaving 15 bases between the germline ends. This CDR3 reads CASRDHRGGETQYF. The CDR3 nucleotides are TGTGCCAGCAGAGACCACAGGGGAGGAGAGACCCAGTACTTC.

This clone was seen more than once but under ten times. J is TRBJ1-1 and V is TRBV10-3; D may be TRBD1 (5 bases). The CDR3 totals 15 residues. Germline V gene lookup returns CDR1 ENHRY and CDR2 SYGVKD. Trimming removed 0 bases from V and 8 bases from J, with 16 bases in between. CDR3 region: CAISESTLVTAEAFF. The CDR3 DNA sequence: TGTGCCATCAGTGAGTCGACTCTGGTGACAGCGGAAGCTTTCTTT.

The chain combines TRBV7-6 with TRBJ2-1, with D possibly matching TRBD2 (6 bases). Trimming stripped 2 bases from V and 4 bases from J, with 18 bases between. The CDR3 extends over 17 amino acids. Germline lookup yields CDR1 SGHVS and CDR2 FNYEAQ. CDR3 loop: CASSLTPTGTFYNEQFF. The CDR3 DNA reads TGTGCCAGCAGCTTAACCCCGACCGGGACTTTTTACAATGAGCAGTTCTTC.

The genes are TRBV29-1 and TRBJ2-2; 11 positions match TRBD2. With 7 bases clipped from V and 6 bases from J, the junction kept 13 bases outside the gene matches. The CDR3 is 16 residues long. The germline gives CDR1 SQVTM, CDR2 ANQGSEA. Here the CDR3 reads CSAIGLAGVSSGELFF. CDR3 DNA: TGCAGCGCTATTGGACTAGCGGGTGTTTCGTCCGGGGAGCTGTTTTTT.

The genes are TRBV5-1 and TRBJ1-2; 9 nucleotides line up with TRBD1. The V segment lost 4 bases and the J segment 3 bases; nucleotides outside the gene matches: 1. The CDR3 is 13 residues long. Germline V gene sequence: CDR1 SGHRS, CDR2 YFSETQ. CDR3 loop: CASSRDRDYGYTF. The CDR3 DNA follows: TGCGCCAGCAGCAGGGACAGGGACTATGGCTACACCTTC.

The chain has TRBV5-1 and TRBJ2-7; 8 nucleotides align to TRBD1. Germline V gene lookup returns CDR1 SGHRS and CDR2 YFSETQ. After removal of 4 bases from V and 5 bases from J, the junction contained 11 bases not matched to a gene. This CDR3 is 15 amino acids long. The CDR3: CASSTQAPGGNEQYF. CDR3 nucleotide sequence: TGCGCCAGCAGCACCCAAGCGCCAGGGGGCAACGAGCAGTACTTC. Full variable domain (remainder filled in from reference TRBV5-1 and TRBJ2-7): KAGVTQTPRYLIKTRGQQVTLSCSPISGHRSVSWYQQTPGQGLQFLFEYFSETQRNKGNFPGRFSGRQFSNSRSEMNVSTLELGDSALYLCASSTQAPGGNEQYFGPGTRLTVT.

This clone has just a few counts. The chain combines TRBV7-3 with TRBJ2-1; 8 bases fit TRBD1. Germline CDR1 reads SGHTA; CDR2 reads FQGTGA. V dropped 1 base and J dropped 3; count of bases not matched to a gene: 2. The CDR3 is 15 residues long. The CDR3 bases are TGTGCCAGCAGCTTAAATACAGGGGGCTACAATGAGCAGTTCTTC. Encoded protein: CASSLNTGGYNEQFF.

The chain has TRBV30 and TRBJ1-3; 11 positions agree with TRBD1. V dropped 2 bases and J dropped 5; count of bases not matched to a gene: 8. The germline gives CDR1 GTSNPN, CDR2 SVGIG (reference sequence). CDR3 size: 16 residues. CDR3 DNA sequence: TGTGCCTGGAGTCCTGGGGACAGGGGGATGAGAAACACCATATATTTT. Its translation: CAWSPGDRGMRNTIYF.

The rearrangement joins TRBV7-2 to TRBJ2-1; 13 positions agree with TRBD2. After removal of 3 bases from V and 11 bases from J, the junction contained 4 bases not matched to a gene. CDR3 length: 14 residues. From germline, CDR1 is SGHTA and CDR2 FQGNSA. CDR3: CASSFGTSGEQQFF. As DNA, the CDR3 is TGTGCCAGCAGCTTCGGGACTAGCGGGGAACAGCAGTTCTTC.

This chain links TRBV4-1 with TRBJ2-1, with D perhaps TRBD2 (6 bases). Looked up from germline, CDR1 is MGHRA and CDR2 is YSYEKL. Trimming pared 7 bases from V and 4 bases from J, leaving 17 bases between. This CDR3 is 15 amino acids long. In DNA, the CDR3 is TGCGCCAGCATGTTCACCGGGGACTCTTACAATGAGCAGTTCTTC. This translates into CASMFTGDSYNEQFF.

V is TRBV11-2 and J is TRBJ2-7; tentatively, D is TRBD1 (6 bases). CDR1 and CDR2 (germline): SGHAT, FQNNGV. This CDR3 spans 13 amino acids. Trimming took off 7 bases at V and 3 bases at J, with 13 bases between the two ends. CDR3 bases: TGTGCCAGCAACCGGGACACAGACTACGAGCAGTACTTC. Protein sequence: CASNRDTDYEQYF.

The chain uses TRBV4-2 and TRBJ2-3; 7 bases are a match to TRBD1. CDR3 length: 15 residues. The V segment lost 3 bases and the J segment 4 bases; nucleotides outside the gene matches: 7. Germline V lookup: CDR1 LGHNA, CDR2 YNFKEQ. The CDR3 loop is CASSQFGQGADTQYF. Here the CDR3 DNA reads TGTGCCAGCAGCCAGTTCGGTCAGGGGGCAGATACGCAGTATTTT.

This chain uses TRBV6-1 with TRBJ2-7; 8 bases agree with TRBD2. The trim removed 0 bases at V and 6 bases at J, leaving 10 bases unmatched. Germline-derived CDR1 and CDR2 are MNHNS and SASEGT. The CDR3 totals 16 residues. CDR3 sequence: CASSEALRGEFVEQYF. Written as DNA, the CDR3 is TGTGCCAGCAGTGAAGCGCTGCGGGGGGAGTTCGTCGAGCAGTACTTC.

The rearrangement joins TRBV5-8 to TRBJ1-1; 9 bases match TRBD1. Unmatched junction bases numbered 2, after V lost 2 bases and J lost 3 bases. This CDR3 has 14 amino acids. Germline V gene data show CDR1 as SGHTS and CDR2 as YDEGEE. CDR3 region: CASSLTGGDTEAFF. The CDR3 DNA is TGTGCCAGCAGCTTAACAGGGGGCGACACTGAAGCTTTCTTT.

This clone was observed a few times. The J gene is TRBJ2-4, the V gene TRBV5-1; D is unresolved. Germline-derived CDR1 and CDR2 are SGHRS and YFSETQ. The CDR3 is made up of 16 amino acids. V was cut by 1 base and J by 0 bases, with 11 bases left in between. The CDR3, as DNA: TGCGCCAGCAGCTTGACACTTAGCAGAGCCAAAAACATTCAGTACTTC. It encodes CASSLTLSRAKNIQYF.

The V and J genes are TRBV14 and TRBJ1-2; 8 nucleotides align to TRBD1. Unmatched junction bases numbered 2, after V lost 0 bases and J lost 5 bases. Germline CDR1 is SGHDN and CDR2 is FVKESK. The CDR3 sequence is 14 residues long. CDR3 in DNA: TGTGCCAGCAGCCAAGAAGACAGGGGTTATGGCTACACCTTC. This encodes CASSQEDRGYGYTF.

This chain links TRBV7-9 with TRBJ1-2; 8 nucleotides line up with TRBD1. Per the germline V gene, CDR1 is SEHNR and CDR2 is FQNEAQ (reference sequence). The V and J ends lost 7 bases and 8 bases, in that order; junction bases with no gene match: 9. The CDR3 spans 13 residues. CDR3 DNA: TGTGCCAGCACCCTGGACAGGGACGGGGGCTACACCTTC. Amino acid sequence: CASTLDRDGGYTF. Full variable domain (rest looked up from reference TRBV7-9 and TRBJ1-2): DTGVSQNPRHKITKRGQNVTFRCDPISEHNRLYWYRQTLGQGPEFLTYFQNEAQLEKSRLLSDRFSAERPKGSFSTLEIQRTEQGDSAMYLCASTLDRDGGYTFGSGTRLTVV.

This clone was picked up one time. The rearrangement links TRBV5-1 to TRBJ1-5; no firm D call. The CDR3 runs to 13 residues. Germline V CDR1 and CDR2: SGHRS, YFSETQ. Trimming cost V 3 bases and J 5 bases, with 9 bases left between them. Written as DNA, the CDR3 is TGCGCCAGCAGCTCAGAACCTGATCAGCCCCAGCATTTT. Protein product: CASSSEPDQPQHF.

The gene calls are TRBV27 and TRBJ2-5; D might be TRBD2 (7 bases). This CDR3 has 16 residues. CDR1 MNHEY and CDR2 SMNVEV come from the germline V gene (reference sequence). Trimming removed 5 bases at V and 1 base at J, with 17 bases between. The CDR3 nucleotides are TGTGCCAGCAGTCCAGAAGGGGGGGACCTCCAAGAGACCCAGTACTTC. Translating gives CASSPEGGDLQETQYF.